Listed below are T cell receptor beta chains from one sample, sequenced in a study of CD8+CD57+ T cells in acquired aplastic anemia. Via MiXCR, TCRdb re-called the reads, giving one row per CDR3 protein. The sample contains approximately 380,000 distinct CDR3 sequences, about two thirds of which appear only once. The specimen was sorted CD4+, CD8+, or CD8+CD57+ T cells (not recorded which) from PBMCs. The source is a human donor in good health, serving as a control. Both conserved end residues are part of each CDR3. D genes are given only for firm matches. The size field is filled for only some rows; it gives once, few, many or a size class.

NA	TRBV12-3/TRBV12-4	TRBJ1-1	many	CASHPPGGADTEAFF	TGTGCCAGCCACCCCCCGGGGGGCGCGGACACTGAAGCTTTCTTT
NA	TRBV9	TRBJ1-2	once	CASSVPGGGIMLSYTF	TGTGCCAGCAGCGTACCCGGCGGGGGGATTATGCTAAGCTACACCTTC
NA	TRBV5-6	TRBJ2-5	NA	CASSLETGPQETQYF	TGTGCCAGCAGCTTGGAAACCGGTCCCCAAGAGACCCAGTACTTC
TRBD2	TRBV20-1	TRBJ2-5	NA	CSARGSSGLETQYF	TGCAGTGCTAGGGGTTCTAGCGGTTTAGAGACCCAGTACTTC
NA	TRBV2	TRBJ1-1	NA	CASTGRENTEVVF	TGTGCCAGCACCGGACGGGAGAACACTGAAGTTGTCTTT
NA	TRBV5-8	TRBJ1-1	NA	CASSPGGRLADTEAFF	TGTGCCAGCAGCCCTGGGGGGCGGTTAGCGGACACTGAAGCTTTCTTT
TRBD1	TRBV2	TRBJ1-1	many	CASKVTGGTEAFF	TGTGCCAGCAAGGTGACAGGGGGGACTGAAGCTTTCTTT
NA	TRBV2	TRBJ2-3	many	CASRTTDTQYF	TGTGCCAGCCGAACCACAGATACGCAGTATTTT
NA	TRBV7-8	TRBJ1-2	NA	CASSSRTHTDAFFTF	TGTGCCAGCAGCTCCCGGACTCACACTGACGCTTTCTTTACCTTC
TRBD2	TRBV7-2	TRBJ2-2	NA	CASSFAPSGTSTDELFF	TGTGCCAGCAGCTTTGCGCCTAGCGGGACTAGCACAGATGAGCTGTTTTTT
NA	TRBV7-2	TRBJ1-4	NA	CASSLERSYEQYFFF	TGTGCCAGCAGCTTAGAACGGTCCTACGAGCAGTACTTCTTTTTT
NA	TRBV7-7	TRBJ1-1	NA	CASSLEQGTEAFF	TGTGCTAGCAGCTTAGAGCAAGGCACTGAAGCTTTCTTT
NA	TRBV3-1	TRBJ1-2	many	CASSQGASRGYTF	TGTGCCAGCAGCCAGGGGGCGAGTCGGGGCTACACCTTC
TRBD1	TRBV4-1	TRBJ1-6	many	CASSLQGEHSPLHF	TGCGCCAGCAGCTTACAGGGGGAACATTCACCCCTCCACTTT
NA	TRBV20-1	TRBJ1-2	NA	CSANRISNYGYTF	TGCAGTGCTAACAGGATATCGAACTATGGCTACACCTTC
NA	TRBV24-1	TRBJ1-6	NA	CATSTCPVDSPLHF	TGTGCCACTAGTACATGCCCAGTAGACTCACCCCTCCACTTT
NA	TRBV7-2	TRBJ2-2	NA	CASSLPGSGALFF	TGTGCCAGCAGCTTACCCGGGTCCGGAGCGCTGTTTTTT
NA	TRBV7-2	TRBJ1-4	NA	CASSLGTATNQPQLFF	TGTGCCAGCAGCTTAGGGACAGCGACCAATCAGCCCCAGCTGTTTTTT